Sequencing of this TCR beta chain was carried out in a study of OX40 agonist ivuxolimab in advanced cancers. Trimming took 4 bases from V and 6 from J; bases not matched to a gene: 3. This CDR3 comprises 13 residues. Germline assignment: CDR1 SGHDT and CDR2 YYEEEE. Data came from immunoSEQ multiplex PCR; TCRdb stores just in-frame clones and leaves some out. The sample yields about 100,000 clones, around 90% seen once. This clone was found once. The source material was CD4+ or CD8+ T cells sorted from blood, sampled in a trial of the OX40 agonist ivuxolimab. The chain carries TRBV5-6 and TRBJ2-4; 8 nucleotides line up with TRBD1. This clonotype was sampled from an adult with an advanced solid tumor such as melanoma, head and neck, liver or kidney cancer. CDR3 sequence (DNA): TGTGCCAGCAGCGGGGACAGGAGAAACATTCAGTACTTC. Translation: CASSGDRRNIQYF.